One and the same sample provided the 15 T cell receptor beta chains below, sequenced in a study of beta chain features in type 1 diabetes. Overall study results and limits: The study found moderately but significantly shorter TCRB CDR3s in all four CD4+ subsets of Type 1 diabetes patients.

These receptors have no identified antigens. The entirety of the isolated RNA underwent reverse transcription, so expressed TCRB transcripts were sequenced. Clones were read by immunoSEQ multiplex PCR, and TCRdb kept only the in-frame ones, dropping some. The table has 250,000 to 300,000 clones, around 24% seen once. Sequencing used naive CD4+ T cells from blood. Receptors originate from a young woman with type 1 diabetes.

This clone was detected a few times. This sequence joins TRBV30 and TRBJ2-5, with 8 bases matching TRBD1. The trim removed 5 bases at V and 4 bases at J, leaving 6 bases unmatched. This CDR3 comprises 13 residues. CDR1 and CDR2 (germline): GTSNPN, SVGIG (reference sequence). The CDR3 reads CAWEGQVRETQYF. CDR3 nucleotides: TGTGCCTGGGAGGGACAGGTCCGAGAGACCCAGTACTTC.

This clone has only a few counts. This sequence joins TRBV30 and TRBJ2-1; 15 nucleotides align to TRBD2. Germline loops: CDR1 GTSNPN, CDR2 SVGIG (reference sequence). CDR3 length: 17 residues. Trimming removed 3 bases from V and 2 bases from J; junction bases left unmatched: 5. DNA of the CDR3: TGTGCCTGGAGCCCAGGACTAGCGGGGGGGGCCTACAATGAGCAGTTCTTC. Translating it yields CAWSPGLAGGAYNEQFF.

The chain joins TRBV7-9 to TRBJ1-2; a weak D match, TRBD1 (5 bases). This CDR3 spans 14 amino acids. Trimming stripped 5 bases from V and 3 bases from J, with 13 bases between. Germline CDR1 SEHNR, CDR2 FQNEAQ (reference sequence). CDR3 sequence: CASSHDRFHYGYTF. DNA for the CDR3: TGTGCCAGCAGCCACGACAGATTCCACTATGGCTACACCTTC.

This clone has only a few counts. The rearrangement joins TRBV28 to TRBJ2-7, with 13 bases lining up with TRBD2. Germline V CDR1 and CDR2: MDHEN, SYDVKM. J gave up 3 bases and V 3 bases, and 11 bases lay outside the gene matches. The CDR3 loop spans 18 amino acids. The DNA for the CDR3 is TGTGCCAGCAGTTTTGTGGGACTAGCGGGAAAAGCGGACTACGAGCAGTACTTC. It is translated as CASSFVGLAGKADYEQYF. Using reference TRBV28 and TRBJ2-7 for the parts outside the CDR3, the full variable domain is DVKVTQSSRYLVKRTGEKVFLECVQDMDHENMFWYRQDPGLGLRLIYFSYDVKMKEKGDIPEGYSVSREKKERFSLILESASTNQTSMYLCASSFVGLAGKADYEQYFGPGTRLTVT.

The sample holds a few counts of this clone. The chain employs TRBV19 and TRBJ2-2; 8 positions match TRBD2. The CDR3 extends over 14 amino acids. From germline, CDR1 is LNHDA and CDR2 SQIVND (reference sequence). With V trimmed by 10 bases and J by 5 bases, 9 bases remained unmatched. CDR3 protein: CATAASGRTGELFF. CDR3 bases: TGTGCCACCGCGGCTAGCGGGCGAACCGGGGAGCTGTTTTTT. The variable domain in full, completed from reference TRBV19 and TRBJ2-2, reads DGGITQSPKYLFRKEGQNVTLSCEQNLNHDAMYWYRQDPGQGLRLIYYSQIVNDFQKGDIAEGYSVSREKKESFPLTVTSAQKNPTAFYLCATAASGRTGELFFGEGSRLTVL.

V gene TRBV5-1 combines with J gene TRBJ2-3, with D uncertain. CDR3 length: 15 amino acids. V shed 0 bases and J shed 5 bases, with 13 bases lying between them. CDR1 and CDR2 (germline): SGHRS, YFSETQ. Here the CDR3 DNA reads TGCGCCAGCAGCTTGGTCCTAAGAGGTGGAGATACGCAGTATTTT. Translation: CASSLVLRGGDTQYF.

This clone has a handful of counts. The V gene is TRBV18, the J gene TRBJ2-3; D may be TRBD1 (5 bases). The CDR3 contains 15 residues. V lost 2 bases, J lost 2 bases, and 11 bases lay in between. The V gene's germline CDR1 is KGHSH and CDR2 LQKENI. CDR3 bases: TGTGCCAGCTCACCAACGGCAGGGTACACAGATACGCAGTATTTT. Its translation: CASSPTAGYTDTQYF.

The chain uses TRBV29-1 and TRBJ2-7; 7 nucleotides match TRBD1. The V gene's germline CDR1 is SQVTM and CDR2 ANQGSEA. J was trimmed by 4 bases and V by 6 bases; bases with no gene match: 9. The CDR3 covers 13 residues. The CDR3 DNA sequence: TGCAGCGTATCGAACAGGGGCGTATACGAGCAGTACTTC. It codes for CSVSNRGVYEQYF.

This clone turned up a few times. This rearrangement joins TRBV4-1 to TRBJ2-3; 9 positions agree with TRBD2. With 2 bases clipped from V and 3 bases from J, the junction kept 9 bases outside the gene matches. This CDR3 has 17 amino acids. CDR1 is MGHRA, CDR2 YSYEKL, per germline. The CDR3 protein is CASSQLFSGRRTDTQYF. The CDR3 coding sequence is TGCGCCAGCAGCCAACTGTTTAGCGGGAGACGAACAGATACGCAGTATTTT.

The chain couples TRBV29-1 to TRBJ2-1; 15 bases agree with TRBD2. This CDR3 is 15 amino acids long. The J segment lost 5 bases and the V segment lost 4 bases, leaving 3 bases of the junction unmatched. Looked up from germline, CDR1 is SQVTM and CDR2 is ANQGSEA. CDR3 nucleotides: TGCAGCGTTGGGACTAGCGGGAGGGCCAACAATGAGCAGTTCTTC. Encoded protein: CSVGTSGRANNEQFF.

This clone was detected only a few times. This CDR3 is CATSRARVNEQFF. DNA for the CDR3: TGTGCCACCAGCAGAGCGCGGGTCAATGAGCAGTTCTTC. The chain combines TRBV15 with TRBJ2-1, with TRBD2 as a possible D gene (5 bases). The CDR3 covers 13 residues. CDR1 LNHNV and CDR2 YYDKDF come from the germline V gene (reference sequence). With 1 base removed from V and 6 bases from J, the gap between germline ends came to 7 bases.

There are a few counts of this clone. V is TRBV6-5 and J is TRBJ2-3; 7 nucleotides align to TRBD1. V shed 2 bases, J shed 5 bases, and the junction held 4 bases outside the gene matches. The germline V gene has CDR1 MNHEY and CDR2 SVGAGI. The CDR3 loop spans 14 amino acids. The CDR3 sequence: CASSYGTGVDTQYF. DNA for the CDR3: TGTGCCAGCAGTTACGGAACAGGGGTAGATACGCAGTATTTT.

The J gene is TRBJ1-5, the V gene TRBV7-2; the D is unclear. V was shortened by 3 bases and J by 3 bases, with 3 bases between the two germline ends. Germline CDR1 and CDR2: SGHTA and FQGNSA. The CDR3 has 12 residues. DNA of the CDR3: TGTGCCAGCAGCTTGTACAATCAGCCCCAGCATTTT. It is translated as CASSLYNQPQHF.

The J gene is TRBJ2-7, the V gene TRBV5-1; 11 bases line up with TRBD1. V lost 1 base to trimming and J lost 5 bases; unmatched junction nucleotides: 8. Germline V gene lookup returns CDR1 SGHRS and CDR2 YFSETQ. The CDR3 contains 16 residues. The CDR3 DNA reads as TGCGCCAGCAGCTTGACCCCCGGACAGGGGGCTCACGAGCAGTACTTC. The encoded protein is CASSLTPGQGAHEQYF.

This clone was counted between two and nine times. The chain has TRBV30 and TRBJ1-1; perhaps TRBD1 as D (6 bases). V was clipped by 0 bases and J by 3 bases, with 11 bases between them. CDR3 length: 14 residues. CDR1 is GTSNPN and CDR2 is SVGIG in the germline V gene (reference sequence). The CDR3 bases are TGTGCCTGGAGTGTGGGGGGGGCTGACACTGAAGCTTTCTTT. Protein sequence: CAWSVGGADTEAFF.